A single sample is the source of the 9 T cell receptor beta chains below, sequenced in a study of Tregs in tolerant kidney transplant recipients. Sequenced by immunoSEQ multiplex PCR; TCRdb stores in-frame clones only, minus some. This sample has around 61,000 clones, with about 89% found just once. Recipients received nonmyeloablative bone marrow transplants from related graft donors, with transient mixed chimerism. Source: CD4+ T cells from blood (PBMCs), taken 6 months after the transplant. Receptor source: a human patient who received a combined kidney and bone marrow transplant. Some T cells may be the graft donor's.

CDR3 nucleotides: TGTGCCAGCAGCCGACTAATACAGGGGTACACAGATACGCAGTATTTT. Amino acid sequence: CASSRLIQGYTDTQYF. The J gene is TRBJ2-3, the V gene TRBV5-6; 7 nucleotides align to TRBD1. The length of the CDR3 is 16 residues. Germline V CDR1 and CDR2: SGHDT, YYEEEE. The V gene end was trimmed by 4 bases and the J gene end by 2 bases; junction bases not matched to a gene: 10.

The chain carries TRBV13 and TRBJ2-7, with 7 bases identical to TRBD2. The J segment lost 1 base and the V segment lost 5 bases, leaving 5 bases of the junction unmatched. Germline V lookup: CDR1 PRHDT, CDR2 FYEKMQ (reference sequence). This CDR3 comprises 14 residues. For the CDR3, the DNA is TGTGCCAGCAGCCGGCAAGCGGGATCCTACGAGCAGTACTTC. Protein sequence: CASSRQAGSYEQYF. The full variable domain, with the rest looked up from reference TRBV13 and TRBJ2-7, is AAGVIQSPRHLIKEKRETATLKCYPIPRHDTVYWYQQGPGQDPQFLISFYEKMQSDKGSIPDRFSAQQFSDYHSELNMSSLELGDSALYFCASSRQAGSYEQYFGPGTRLTVT.

The gene calls are TRBV5-1 and TRBJ2-3; 11 bases fit TRBD1. The ends lost 4 bases at V and 1 base at J; junction bases unmatched: 11. CDR3 length: 18 residues. CDR1 SGHRS and CDR2 YFSETQ come from the germline V gene. The CDR3 DNA sequence: TGCGCCAGCAGCAGAGGGGACAGGGGGGCGACGGGCACAGATACGCAGTATTTT. Translation: CASSRGDRGATGTDTQYF.

The V and J genes are TRBV5-1 and TRBJ1-3, with D possibly TRBD1 on 5 matching bases. V was trimmed by 6 bases and J by 8 bases, leaving 30 bases between them. The germline V gene has CDR1 SGHRS and CDR2 YFSETQ. The CDR3 has 18 amino acids. CDR3 loop: CASKIGQGVLRPVDTIYF. CDR3 nucleotide sequence: TGCGCCAGCAAAATTGGACAAGGCGTACTGAGGCCCGTTGACACCATATATTTT.

In its sample, this clone was seen once. This chain connects TRBV5-4 to TRBJ2-1; maybe TRBD2 (5 bases). Germline V CDR1 and CDR2: SGHNT, YYREEE (reference sequence). Trimming left V 4 bases short and J 4 bases short, with 9 bases between. The length of the CDR3 is 13 residues. CDR3 bases: TGTGCCAGCAGCGCAACTAGTTACAATGAGCAGTTCTTC. Protein product: CASSATSYNEQFF.

This clone was counted a single time. V is TRBV5-1 and J is TRBJ2-1, with 12 nucleotides matching TRBD2. This CDR3 is 15 amino acids long. The germline V gene has CDR1 SGHRS and CDR2 YFSETQ. The trim removed 6 bases at V and 10 bases at J, leaving 11 bases unmatched. DNA for the CDR3: TGCGCCAGCACCCGGACTAGCGGGACCGCGGGGGAGCAGTTCTTC. Amino acids: CASTRTSGTAGEQFF.

This clone is a singleton in its sample. The chain recombines TRBV2 with TRBJ1-5; perhaps TRBD1 as D (5 bases). V lost 5 bases and J lost 4, with 12 bases in between. This CDR3 has 14 amino acids. Per germline, CDR1 SNHLY and CDR2 FYNNEI. The CDR3 bases are TGTGCCAGCAGTCCCGATAGGGGAAATCAGCCCCAGCATTTT. Translated, it gives CASSPDRGNQPQHF.

The chain employs TRBV10-3 and TRBJ2-1; 10 positions match TRBD2. Germline V lookup: CDR1 ENHRY, CDR2 SYGVKD. V gave up 3 bases and J gave up 8 bases; unmatched junction bases: 4. The CDR3 has 14 residues. The CDR3 DNA sequence: TGTGCCATCAGTGAAGTCCTAGCGGGGGATGAGCAGTTCTTC. It is translated as CAISEVLAGDEQFF.

This sequence joins TRBV19 and TRBJ2-1, with 14 bases that match TRBD2. Germline CDR1 is LNHDA and CDR2 is SQIVND (reference sequence). The CDR3 runs to 16 residues. V trimming: 6 bases; J trimming: 5 bases; junction bases outside the gene matches: 6. The CDR3 DNA reads TGTGCCAGTAGAACGACTAGCGGGGGGGCAGACAATGAGCAGTTCTTC. Protein: CASRTTSGGADNEQFF.